The rows below give T cell receptor beta chains drawn from one sample of a study of cytomegalovirus exposure and HLA in healthy donors. Data came from immunoSEQ multiplex PCR; TCRdb stores just in-frame clones and leaves some out. The data show about 170,000 clones, around four fifths seen once. The sequenced sample was PBMCs. The receptors stem from a boy aged 2-15 years in good health and CMV-seronegative. CDR3s include the opening cysteine and the closing phenylalanine or tryptophan. D genes are given only for firm matches. A row's size may be missing; if present it is once, few, many or a size class.

size,D,V,J,CDR3,DNA
NA,NA,TRBV6-6,TRBJ1-6,CASSGGTRGNSPLHF,TGTGCCAGCAGTGGAGGGACCCGGGGGAATTCACCCCTCCACTTT
once,TRBD2,TRBV4-3,TRBJ2-1,CASSQDPAGRLTQTYNEQFF,TGCGCCAGCAGCCAAGATCCAGCGGGACGGCTAACCCAAACCTACAATGAGCAGTTCTTC
NA,NA,TRBV5-6,TRBJ1-1,CASSLEGVGITEAFF,TGTGCCAGCAGCTTGGAGGGAGTTGGGATCACTGAAGCTTTCTTT
NA,NA,TRBV6-5,TRBJ2-3,CASSYVQSTDTQYF,TGTGCCAGCAGTTACGTACAGAGCACAGATACGCAGTATTTT
NA,TRBD1,TRBV30,TRBJ1-1,CAWSVFPVQGVAEAFF,TGTGCCTGGAGTGTATTCCCCGTACAGGGGGTAGCTGAAGCTTTCTTT
once,NA,TRBV10-3,TRBJ1-2,CAISEYRHYGYTF,TGTGCCATCAGTGAGTACAGACACTATGGCTACACCTTC
NA,TRBD1,TRBV12-5,TRBJ1-4,CASGLTLTGGAHEKLFF,TGTGCTAGTGGTTTGACCCTGACAGGGGGCGCGCATGAAAAACTGTTTTTT
few,TRBD1,TRBV12-5,TRBJ1-4,CASGLVRTGQEVDEKLFF,TGTGCTAGTGGTTTGGTACGGACAGGTCAGGAGGTTGATGAAAAACTGTTTTTT
NA,TRBD1,TRBV6-1,TRBJ1-2,CASSGPDRGRDGYTF,TGTGCCAGCAGTGGCCCGGACAGGGGGCGAGATGGCTACACCTTC
NA,TRBD2,TRBV11-2,TRBJ2-1,CASSSRGGAGVDEQFF,TGTGCCAGCAGCTCCCGGGGGGGAGCGGGAGTCGATGAGCAGTTCTTC
once,TRBD1,TRBV19,TRBJ2-3,CASRSTGGRTDTQYF,TGTGCCAGTAGATCGACAGGGGGCCGCACAGATACGCAGTATTTT
NA,TRBD1,TRBV18,TRBJ1-2,CASSPPNRGPRGYTF,TGTGCCAGCTCACCACCAAACAGGGGGCCGAGGGGCTACACCTTC
NA,TRBD1,TRBV5-1,TRBJ1-3,CASSFYQGAPGNTIYF,TGCGCCAGCAGCTTTTATCAGGGGGCGCCGGGAAACACCATATATTTT
NA,TRBD1,TRBV7-9,TRBJ2-6,CASSPAGTGFSGANVLTF,TGTGCCAGCAGCCCCGCCGGGACAGGCTTCTCTGGGGCCAACGTCCTGACTTTC
NA,TRBD1,TRBV7-2,TRBJ1-3,CASSQGGSGNTIYF,TGTGCCAGCAGCCAGGGGGGCTCTGGAAACACCATATATTTT
NA,NA,TRBV7-3,TRBJ2-1,CASSFGRGRNEQFF,TGTGCCAGCAGCTTTGGCAGGGGAAGAAATGAGCAGTTCTTC
few,NA,TRBV30,TRBJ1-6,CAYSTGENSPLHF,TGTGCCTATTCGACAGGAGAAAATTCACCCCTCCACTTT
NA,TRBD1,TRBV5-1,TRBJ2-2,CASKVGTGGPGELFF,TGCGCCAGCAAAGTGGGGACAGGGGGTCCCGGGGAGCTGTTTTTT
few,TRBD2,TRBV2,TRBJ2-1,CASSLIAGAHNEQFF,TGTGCCAGCAGTCTTATAGCGGGGGCACACAATGAGCAGTTCTTC
NA,TRBD1,TRBV7-9,TRBJ1-3,CASSFSERQGGNTIYF,TGTGCCAGCAGCTTTTCCGAGAGACAGGGGGGAAACACCATATATTTT
NA,NA,TRBV15,TRBJ1-4,CATSRNFAGNEKLFF,TGTGCCACCAGCAGAAACTTCGCGGGTAATGAAAAACTGTTTTTT
NA,TRBD1,TRBV2,TRBJ1-2,CASCVEGAKGYTF,TGTGCCAGCTGCGTCGAGGGGGCGAAGGGCTACACCTTC
NA,TRBD1,TRBV7-6,TRBJ1-6,CASGSGTGNSPLHF,TGTGCCAGCGGATCCGGGACAGGGAATTCACCCCTCCACTTT
NA,TRBD2,TRBV14,TRBJ2-1,CASSPRPLAGWGNEQFF,TGTGCCAGCAGCCCACGCCCTTTAGCGGGATGGGGCAATGAGCAGTTCTTC
NA,TRBD2,TRBV15,TRBJ2-5,CATSSAASGIGETQYF,TGTGCCACCAGCAGCGCCGCTAGCGGGATAGGGGAGACCCAGTACTTC
NA,NA,TRBV4-2,TRBJ2-7,CASSQARDGGEQYF,TGTGCCAGCAGCCAAGCTAGAGACGGGGGTGAGCAGTACTTC
NA,TRBD1,TRBV29-1,TRBJ1-1,CSVRGEAFF,TGCAGCGTCAGGGGGGAAGCTTTCTTT
NA,NA,TRBV6-6,TRBJ2-3,CAIAVASTDTQYF,TGTGCCATCGCCGTGGCAAGCACAGATACGCAGTATTTT
NA,TRBD1,TRBV25-1,TRBJ1-1,CASTGQGGGTEAFF,TGTGCCAGCACCGGACAGGGAGGAGGGACTGAAGCTTTCTTT
NA,NA,TRBV5-6,TRBJ1-1,CASSPQQVGTEAFF,TGTGCCAGCAGCCCTCAACAGGTAGGCACTGAAGCTTTCTTT
NA,NA,TRBV21-1,TRBJ1-4,CASTWPAPNEKLFF,TGTGCCAGCACTTGGCCCGCTCCTAATGAAAAACTGTTTTTT
NA,NA,TRBV4-3,TRBJ2-5,CASSQDGGGRETQYF,TGCGCCAGCAGCCAAGATGGGGGGGGGCGGGAGACCCAGTACTTC
once,NA,TRBV5-1,TRBJ1-3,CASSGGGLGNTIYF,TGCGCCAGCAGCGGTGGAGGTCTTGGAAACACCATATATTTT
NA,NA,TRBV5-6,TRBJ1-2,CASSSLFVYGYTF,TGTGCCAGCAGCTCTCTATTCGTCTACGGCTACACCTTC
once,TRBD1,TRBV5-6,TRBJ2-1,CASSLQGDPNEQFF,TGTGCCAGCAGTTTACAGGGGGATCCTAATGAGCAGTTCTTC
NA,TRBD2,TRBV7-8,TRBJ2-3,CASSSGEAGAYFNTQYF,TGTGCCAGCAGCTCCGGGGAAGCGGGAGCGTACTTCAATACGCAGTATTTT
NA,NA,TRBV5-1,TRBJ2-5,CASSFRTAGETQYF,TGCGCCAGCAGCTTCAGGACAGCTGGCGAGACCCAGTACTTC
NA,NA,TRBV19,TRBJ1-5,CASNPFPSRVGQPQHF,TGTGCCAGTAACCCATTCCCCAGCAGGGTCGGTCAGCCCCAGCATTTT
NA,NA,TRBV29-1,TRBJ1-4,CSVGGGTNEKLFF,TGCAGCGTGGGAGGAGGTACTAATGAAAAACTGTTTTTT
NA,NA,TRBV4-2,TRBJ2-3,CASSLGPLSDTQYF,TGTGCCAGCAGCCTTGGCCCTTTATCGGATACGCAGTATTTT
NA,NA,TRBV7-8,TRBJ1-2,CASSLDFIPGNGYTF,TGTGCCAGCAGCTTAGATTTCATCCCGGGGAATGGCTACACCTTC
NA,NA,TRBV5-5,TRBJ2-3,CASSLGGLPGTDTQYF,TGTGCCAGCAGCCTCGGAGGGCTCCCTGGCACAGATACGCAGTATTTT